The 20 T cell receptor beta chains in this list originate from one sample, sequenced in a study of CD8+CD57+ T cells in acquired aplastic anemia. The template used for profiling TCR beta VDJ and CDR3 was genomic DNA. TCRdb re-analysed the reads in MiXCR, keeping a single row per CDR3 protein. The repertoire has around 500,000 distinct CDR3 sequences, approximately 32% of them found once; the top ten carry under 0.95%. CD8+CD57+ cell expansion, shown by flow cytometry, had occurred in the patients selected for sequencing. Sequencing was carried out using sorted CD4+, CD8+, or CD8+CD57+ T cells (not recorded which) from PBMCs. The origin of the receptors is a human donor with aplastic anemia.

With respect to this clonotype: A read error may produce the germline difference seen at one junction end. The chain is built from TRBV28 and TRBJ1-6; 8 bases map to TRBD1. This CDR3 spans 16 amino acids. Germline V lookup: CDR1 MDHEN, CDR2 SYDVKM. CDR3 nucleotides: TGTGCCAGCAGTTTTTTTCAGGGGGCGAATAATTCACCCCCCCACTTT. Amino acids: CASSFFQGANNSPPHF.

This chain uses TRBV20-1 with TRBJ1-5; the match to TRBD1 covers 8 bases. CDR1 DFQATT and CDR2 SNEGSKA come from the germline V gene (reference sequence). V dropped 2 bases and J dropped 7; count of bases not matched to a gene: 4. The CDR3 is made up of 13 amino acids. CDR3 in DNA: TGCAGTGCTAGATTACAGGGGGAACAGCCCCAGCATTTT. Amino acids: CSARLQGEQPQHF.

This clonotype was found once. The chain employs TRBV15 and TRBJ1-2; D call uncertain. CDR3 length: 13 residues. Germline CDR1 is LNHNV and CDR2 is YYDKDF (reference sequence). Trimming shortened V by 0 bases and J by 8 bases, and 10 bases separated the two germline ends. The CDR3 protein is CATSRDAGEGYTF. In DNA form, the CDR3 reads TGTGCCACCAGCAGAGATGCCGGGGAAGGCTACACCTTC.

The CDR3 loop reads CASSLATGFSPGELFF. The CDR3 nucleotides read TGTGCCAGCAGCTTAGCGACAGGGTTTTCTCCCGGGGAGCTGTTTTTT. The V and J genes are TRBV7-2 and TRBJ2-2; the match to TRBD1 covers 7 bases. This CDR3 has 16 residues. J was trimmed by 6 bases and V by 0 bases; bases with no gene match: 7. Germline V gene sequence: CDR1 SGHTA, CDR2 FQGNSA.

In the case of this clonotype: The junction differs from germline at one of its ends, possibly a read error. CDR3 nucleotides: TGTGCCAGCAGTTACAACGACAGGGGAGGAGAGACCCAGTACTTC. It translates to CASSYNDRGGETQYF. V usage is TRBV24-1 and J usage is TRBJ2-5; 8 bases align to TRBD1. The CDR3 is 15 amino acids. Per the germline V gene, CDR1 is KGHDR and CDR2 is SFDVKD.

The CDR3 DNA follows: TGTGCCAGCAGGGCCCCCAACAGGTCTGATCAGCCCCAGCATTTT. Translating it yields CASRAPNRSDQPQHF. The chain uses TRBV2 and TRBJ1-5; possible D gene TRBD1, 5 bases. The CDR3 loop spans 15 amino acids. CDR1 is SNHLY, CDR2 FYNNEI, per germline. V was pared by 6 bases and J by 5 bases, with 17 bases between.

This clonotype has ten or more counts. This chain joins TRBV2 and TRBJ2-1, with D possibly being TRBD1 (6 bases). The CDR3 extends over 15 amino acids. V was cut by 3 bases and J by 1 base, with 10 bases left in between. Germline V lookup: CDR1 SNHLY, CDR2 FYNNEI. The CDR3 region is CASSDSGASYNEQFF. In nucleotides, the CDR3 is TGTGCCAGCAGTGATTCAGGGGCATCCTACAATGAGCAGTTCTTC. Full variable domain (remainder filled in from reference TRBV2 and TRBJ2-1): EPEVTQTPSHQVTQMGQEVILRCVPISNHLYFYWYRQILGQKVEFLVSFYNNEISEKSEIFDDQFSVERPDGSNFTLKIRSTKLEDSAMYFCASSDSGASYNEQFFGPGTRLTVL.

This chain connects TRBV11-2 to TRBJ1-3; D is unclear. Deletions cut 2 bases from V and 4 bases from J, with 15 bases between. This CDR3 is built from 16 residues. CDR1 SGHAT and CDR2 FQNNGV come from the germline V gene. For the CDR3, the DNA is TGTGCCAGCAGCTTAAGGAGGGATGTTGGAGGAAACACCATATATTTT. Residues: CASSLRRDVGGNTIYF.

The genes are TRBV20-1 and TRBJ1-6, with D unclear. This CDR3 has 16 residues. Looked up from germline, CDR1 is DFQATT and CDR2 is SNEGSKA (reference sequence). Deletions cut 4 bases from V and 0 bases from J, with 13 bases between. This CDR3 is CSATARHSSYNSPLHF. The DNA for the CDR3 is TGCAGTGCTACGGCCCGACACAGCTCCTATAATTCACCCCTCCACTTT.

In this sample, this clonotype turned up many times. J is TRBJ1-2 and V is TRBV29-1; no clear D. Looked up from germline, CDR1 is SQVTM and CDR2 is ANQGSEA. V gave up 7 bases and J gave up 0 bases, with 15 bases separating them. This CDR3 comprises 14 residues. CDR3 residues: CSAAGRLANYGYTF. CDR3 in DNA: TGCAGCGCTGCTGGACGTCTAGCTAACTATGGCTACACCTTC.

This clonotype was picked up a small number of times. This chain connects TRBV5-8 to TRBJ2-5; D gene unclear. V shed 1 base and J shed 9 bases, with 10 bases lying between them. The CDR3 runs to 12 residues. Germline V gives CDR1 SGHTS, CDR2 YDEGEE. The CDR3 spells CASSLPRTAQYF. The CDR3 DNA follows: TGTGCCAGCAGCTTGCCCCGGACGGCCCAGTACTTC.

This clonotype appeared a few times. The chain combines TRBV6-5 with TRBJ2-5; 9 bases line up with TRBD2. The CDR3 extends over 13 amino acids. In germline, CDR1 is MNHEY, CDR2 SVGAGI. With 6 bases clipped from V and 5 bases from J, the junction kept 4 bases outside the gene matches. The CDR3 spells CASRAGGIETQYF. For the CDR3, the DNA is TGTGCCAGCAGGGCGGGGGGGATCGAGACCCAGTACTTC.

This chain connects TRBV10-3 to TRBJ2-7, with a weak D call TRBD2 (5 bases). The CDR3 is 16 residues long. Germline loops: CDR1 ENHRY, CDR2 SYGVKD. V was shortened by 10 bases and J by 0 bases, with 22 bases between the two germline ends. The CDR3: CASSQDEGHRSYEQYF. As DNA, the CDR3 is TGTGCCAGCAGCCAAGATGAGGGTCATCGCTCCTACGAGCAGTACTTC.

The chain employs TRBV20-1 and TRBJ1-6; D is possibly TRBD1 (5 bases). Germline CDR1 is DFQATT and CDR2 is SNEGSKA (reference sequence). This CDR3 is 13 amino acids long. The germline V and J ends were trimmed by 0 bases and 10 bases, with 10 bases remaining between them. CDR3 DNA sequence: TGCAGTGCTAGAGATCTAGGGGTATCACCCCTCCACTTT. Protein: CSARDLGVSPLHF.

This clonotype came up a few times. This sequence joins TRBV10-3 and TRBJ2-3; 11 nucleotides match TRBD2. The germline gives CDR1 ENHRY, CDR2 SYGVKD. The V and J ends lost 0 bases and 2 bases, in that order; junction bases with no gene match: 4. The CDR3 is 17 residues long. CDR3 DNA sequence: TGTGCCATCAGTGAGTCTCTAGCGGGGGGCAACACAGATACGCAGTATTTT. Protein sequence: CAISESLAGGNTDTQYF.

This clonotype was seen many times. The J gene is TRBJ2-7, the V gene TRBV7-8; TRBD1 agrees at 7 bases. Germline trimming cut 0 bases from V and 3 bases from J; bases unmatched to any gene: 2. The CDR3 totals 14 residues. Germline V gene data show CDR1 as SGHVS and CDR2 as FQNEAQ. The CDR3 DNA reads TGTGCCAGCAGCTTAGCTCACAGGGGCTACGAGCAGTACTTC. Its translation: CASSLAHRGYEQYF.

The table lists this clonotype with many counts. The V gene is TRBV29-1, the J gene TRBJ2-7, with TRBD1 identical over 7 bases. Germline CDR1 SQVTM, CDR2 ANQGSEA. J gave up 4 bases and V 7 bases, and 7 bases lay outside the gene matches. CDR3 length: 12 amino acids. The CDR3 DNA follows: TGCAGCGGAGTGACAGGGTATTACGAGCAGTACTTC. Translation gives CSGVTGYYEQYF.

The chain is built from TRBV2 and TRBJ2-3, with a tentative D call TRBD2 (6 bases). Trimming left V 6 bases short and J 4 bases short, with 17 bases between. CDR3 size: 15 residues. Germline loops: CDR1 SNHLY, CDR2 FYNNEI. The CDR3 sequence is CASRQLWGDADTQYF. The CDR3 DNA reads TGTGCCAGCAGACAACTTTGGGGGGACGCAGATACGCAGTATTTT.

This clonotype appeared many times. CDR3 in DNA: TGCAGCTGCGACGTGGGGAACACTGAAGCTTTCTTT. Its protein product is CSCDVGNTEAFF. The chain links TRBV29-1 to TRBJ1-1; D gene uncertain. The CDR3 covers 12 residues. Trimming cost V 8 bases and J 1 base, with 11 bases left between them. Per germline, CDR1 SQVTM and CDR2 ANQGSEA.

This chain joins TRBV5-5 and TRBJ2-3, with D hard to call. Germline V gene lookup returns CDR1 SGHKS and CDR2 YYEKEE (reference sequence). The CDR3 contains 11 residues. The V and J ends lost 4 bases and 9 bases respectively, with 9 bases between them. CDR3 DNA sequence: TGTGCCAGCAGCCCTGGACCCACGCAGTATTTT. Protein product: CASSPGPTQYF. The entire variable domain, with the rest obtained from reference TRBV5-5 and TRBJ2-3, is as follows: DAGVTQSPTHLIKTRGQQVTLRCSPISGHKSVSWYQQVLGQGPQFIFQYYEKEERGRGNFPDRFSARQFPNYSSELNVNALLLGDSALYLCASSPGPTQYFGPGTRLTVL.